The rows below give T cell receptor beta chains drawn from one sample of a study of PD-1 blockade in classical Hodgkin lymphoma. This table comes from immunoSEQ multiplex PCR, and its TCRdb copy is limited to in-frame clones, with some not included. Here the sample spans about 46,000 clones, around 70% being singletons. The starting material was peripheral blood mononuclear cells (PBMCs), obtained at baseline. The receptor source for this set is a human donor with classical Hodgkin lymphoma. The CDR3 runs from the conserved cysteine through the conserved F or W.

TRBJ2-3 TRBV29-1 CSVEGPDTQYF
TRBJ1-1 TRBV27 CASRQRTGHPEAFF
TRBJ1-1 TRBV7-2 CASSPRMYTEAFF
TRBJ2-7 TRBV18 CASSPPVGNEQYF
TRBJ2-1 TRBV19 CASSIGGVSYNEQFF
TRBJ2-7 TRBV5-5 CASSLAAITSYEQYF
TRBJ1-2 TRBV18 CASSPPFSDNYGYTF
TRBJ1-2 TRBV29-1 CSADRDDYGYTF
TRBJ1-1 TRBV6-6 CASSRDYTGGTEAFF
TRBJ2-7 TRBV7-9 CASSSIRQDRGDYEQYF
TRBJ1-2 TRBV19 CASSMGPRNYGYTF
TRBJ2-1 TRBV4-1 CASSQGSFVGQFF
TRBJ2-1 TRBV5-1 CASRLGGGYNEQFF
TRBJ2-7 TRBV28 CASSFSTAYEQYF
TRBJ2-2 TRBV9 CASSVLPQRPGELFF
TRBJ1-1 TRBV5-6 CASTLSGGEMNTEAFF
TRBJ2-7 TRBV6-1 CASNWWSGGEQYF
TRBJ1-1 TRBV29-1 CSIGEGNTEAFF
TRBJ2-2 TRBV5-1 CASSGGTGSAGELFF
TRBJ2-3 TRBV7-9 CASSSTYRGRADTQYF
TRBJ1-4 TRBV6-1 CASSESDRYNEKLFF
TRBJ1-1 TRBV5-1 CASSSDGDLTEAFF
TRBJ1-2 TRBV7-8 CASSLAWDRDYGYTF
TRBJ1-4 TRBV5-6 CASSLPGTDDEKLFF
TRBJ2-3 TRBV28 CASSQRRSSDTDTQYF
TRBJ2-7 TRBV9 CASSVGEGRYEQYF
TRBJ2-3 TRBV11-3 CASSLLTGSTDTQYF
TRBJ1-5 TRBV9 CASSSGTGPSNQPQHF
TRBJ1-1 TRBV11-3 CASSPGGGMNTEAFF
TRBJ2-5 TRBV10-3 CAISEGTTQYF
TRBJ2-3 TRBV11-1 CASSARDQGADTQYF
TRBJ2-1 TRBV19 CASSLGAVRPYNEQFF
TRBJ1-2 TRBV5-4 CASSLWAASSGYTF
TRBJ1-2 TRBV2 CASSEGTGDYGYTF
TRBJ2-2 TRBV7-6 CASSSPSRELFF
TRBJ2-1 TRBV9 CASSPPAGLAGPDEQFF
TRBJ2-1 TRBV11-2 CASSLVEAGVGNEQFF
TRBJ2-5 TRBV4-2 CASSQEKLPQETQYF
TRBJ1-2 TRBV7-9 CASSLGPPQGYTF
TRBJ2-1 TRBV6-1 CASNPDWEGYEQFF
TRBJ2-7 TRBV19 CASSEGTSGTYEQYF
TRBJ2-7 TRBV5-5 CASSPVGGLYEQYF
TRBJ1-3 TRBV25-1 CASRDRLVGNTIYF
TRBJ2-5 TRBV5-1 CASTGGTGETQYF
TRBJ1-1 TRBV6-5 CASSLVTRGTEAFF
TRBJ1-5 TRBV6-6 CASTPGGHQPQHF
TRBJ1-1 TRBV6-5 CASSHLNTEAFF
TRBJ2-3 TRBV5-1 CASSSGLGGGTDTQYF
TRBJ2-5 TRBV11-3 CASSPGLAGGETQYF
TRBJ2-3 TRBV7-2 CASSFGIADTQYF
TRBJ2-1 TRBV11-2 CASSLRGYYNEQFF
TRBJ1-2 TRBV27 CASSAPPLPYGYTF
TRBJ2-1 TRBV5-4 CASSFGVGEPGLADYNEQFF
TRBJ1-4 TRBV19 CASSIMSTQGEKLFF